This T cell receptor (beta chain) was recovered during a study of blood T cell repertoires in COVID-19. The assay was immunoSEQ multiplex PCR, and TCRdb's table has in-frame clones only and misses some. The sample holds more than 300,000 clones; 70% to 90% are singletons and the top ten take more than 9%. Trimming took 3 bases from V and 4 from J; bases not matched to a gene: 8. CDR1 LGHDT and CDR2 YNNKEL come from the germline V gene (reference sequence). CDR3 length: 16 amino acids. The sequencing sample was made of PBMCs or T cells enriched from blood (not recorded which). The TCR comes from a woman aged 18-30 years who had recovered from COVID-19. The gene calls are TRBV3-1 (or the pseudogene TRBV3-2) and TRBJ2-1, with 8 bases fitting TRBD2. DNA for the CDR3: TGTGCCAGCAGCCATGCGGGGGGCCCACGTTACAATGAGCAGTTCTTC. Translation gives CASSHAGGPRYNEQFF.